This entry lists 26 T cell receptor beta chains sequenced from one sample in a study of graft-versus-host responses after intestinal transplantation. Their antigen targets remain unknown. Assay: immunoSEQ multiplex PCR; the TCRdb copy retains only in-frame clones and omits some. This sample has 130,000 or so clones, with about 90% found just once. Sequencing was performed on unstimulated CD4+ T cells sorted from spleen or lymph node cells, taken before intestinal transplant. The receptors shown here come from a human donor who received an intestinal transplant.

A single count supports this clone. The chain combines TRBV28 with TRBJ2-5; the match to TRBD1 covers 9 bases. The CDR3 is 12 amino acids. Germline CDR1 and CDR2: MDHEN and SYDVKM. The J segment lost 11 bases and the V segment lost 7 bases, leaving 8 bases of the junction unmatched. CDR3 residues: CASIDRGRRQYF. DNA for the CDR3: TGTGCCAGCATCGACAGGGGGAGAAGGCAGTACTTC.

The chain uses TRBV6-5 and TRBJ2-7; D possibly matches TRBD1 or TRBD2 (6 bases each). V was trimmed by 5 bases and J by 11 bases, leaving 13 bases between them. The CDR3 covers 11 residues. CDR1 is MNHEY and CDR2 is SVGAGI in the germline V gene. CDR3 protein: CASSEGDLKYF. The CDR3 DNA reads TGTGCCAGCAGTGAGGGGGACTTAAAGTACTTC.

This chain joins TRBV19 and TRBJ1-4; weak D call: TRBD1 (5 bases). CDR1 is LNHDA, CDR2 SQIVND, per germline (reference sequence). The CDR3 consists of 15 residues. The V and J ends lost 3 bases and 10 bases respectively, with 18 bases between them. CDR3 bases: TGTGCCAGTAGTATTGAGAGGACGAGGGGTGGAAAACTGTTTTTT. Translating gives CASSIERTRGGKLFF.

The chain uses TRBV7-2 and TRBJ1-2; the D gene is possibly TRBD1 (6 bases). The CDR3 covers 15 residues. Germline V gives CDR1 SGHTA, CDR2 FQGNSA. V lost 0 bases and J lost 4, with 12 bases in between. Written as DNA, the CDR3 is TGTGCCAGCAGCTTAGCAGGGGGGGTAGGCTATGGCTACACCTTC. Its protein is CASSLAGGVGYGYTF.

CDR3 DNA: TGCGCCAGCCGTGCAACAGGGGGATCCTACAATGAGCAGTTCTTC. It yields the protein CASRATGGSYNEQFF. The chain combines TRBV10-2 with TRBJ2-1; 8 bases are a match to TRBD1. Germline trimming cut 8 bases from V and 1 base from J; bases unmatched to any gene: 7. CDR1 WSHSY and CDR2 SAAADI come from the germline V gene. There are 15 residues in the CDR3.

This rearrangement joins TRBV7-9 to TRBJ1-5; D is perhaps TRBD1 (5 bases). The CDR3 loop spans 13 amino acids. Germline assignment: CDR1 SEHNR and CDR2 FQNEAQ (reference sequence). The V and J ends lost 5 bases and 7 bases respectively, with 12 bases between them. The CDR3 here is CASSRSKGQPQHF. DNA for the CDR3: TGTGCCAGCAGCCGGAGCAAGGGGCAGCCCCAGCATTTT.

The gene calls are TRBV7-6 and TRBJ2-7; D is uncertain. The CDR3 extends over 13 amino acids. Germline assignment: CDR1 SGHVS and CDR2 FNYEAQ. Trimming left V 2 bases short and J 4 bases short, with 9 bases between. CDR3 coding DNA: TGTGCCAGCAGCTTAAGTGTGGGGTACGAGCAGTACTTC. It specifies CASSLSVGYEQYF.

This clone was detected a few times. The chain uses TRBV5-4 and TRBJ2-3; perhaps TRBD2 as D (6 bases). Trimming pared 3 bases from V and 8 bases from J, leaving 10 bases between. The CDR3 has 12 amino acids. Germline CDR1 reads SGHNT; CDR2 reads YYREEE (reference sequence). CDR3 bases: TGTGCCAGCAGCTCGACTAGAAGTACGCAGTATTTT. It translates to CASSSTRSTQYF.

V is TRBV5-1 and J is TRBJ2-5, with TRBD2 matching 8 bases. The ends lost 0 bases at V and 4 bases at J; junction bases unmatched: 5. Per the germline V gene, CDR1 is SGHRS and CDR2 is YFSETQ. This CDR3 region has 15 residues. The CDR3 nucleotides are TGCGCCAGCAGCTTGGCCGGGACTAGTAGAGAGACCCAGTACTTC. Translated: CASSLAGTSRETQYF.

The V call is TRBV5-1, the J call TRBJ1-1; maybe TRBD1 (5 bases). Germline lookup yields CDR1 SGHRS and CDR2 YFSETQ. Trimming stripped 4 bases from V and 0 bases from J, with 10 bases between. The CDR3 runs 14 residues. CDR3 DNA sequence: TGCGCCAGCAGCACCCGACAGATGAACACTGAAGCTTTCTTT. This translates into CASSTRQMNTEAFF.

V is TRBV19 and J is TRBJ1-6; TRBD1 aligns across 7 bases. Germline V gene sequence: CDR1 LNHDA, CDR2 SQIVND (reference sequence). This CDR3 has 14 residues. With 3 bases clipped from V and 10 bases from J, the junction kept 6 bases outside the gene matches. CDR3 DNA sequence: TGTGCCAGTAGTATCCGGGACAGAGGCTCACCCCTCCACTTT. It is translated as CASSIRDRGSPLHF. Variable domain in full (rest from reference TRBV19 and TRBJ1-6): DGGITQSPKYLFRKEGQNVTLSCEQNLNHDAMYWYRQDPGQGLRLIYYSQIVNDFQKGDIAEGYSVSREKKESFPLTVTSAQKNPTAFYLCASSIRDRGSPLHFGNGTRLTVT.

This clone came up once. The chain combines TRBV9 with TRBJ2-5; 12 positions agree with TRBD2. Trimming cost V 0 bases and J 1 base; bases outside gene matches: 7. The V gene's germline CDR1 is SGDLS and CDR2 YYNGEE. The length of the CDR3 is 18 residues. CDR3 DNA: TGTGCCAGCAGCGTAGCTCTATCGACTAGCGGGAGCCAAGAGACCCAGTACTTC. It specifies CASSVALSTSGSQETQYF.

This chain links TRBV6-5 with TRBJ1-2; D remains unclear. The CDR3 totals 15 residues. The V gene's germline CDR1 is MNHEY and CDR2 SVGAGI. V lost 6 bases and J 3 bases, leaving 17 bases between the germline ends. The CDR3, as DNA: TGTGCCAGCAGACGCCACGGAGGCACGGACTATGGCTACACCTTC. Amino acids: CASRRHGGTDYGYTF.

V is TRBV10-3 and J is TRBJ2-7; 15 positions match TRBD2. Per the germline V gene, CDR1 is ENHRY and CDR2 is SYGVKD. V lost 6 bases and J lost 7; bases outside the gene matches: 4. CDR3 length: 14 residues. The CDR3 sequence: CAIRGTSGRIEQYF. The CDR3 DNA follows: TGTGCCATCAGGGGGACTAGCGGGAGGATTGAGCAGTACTTC.

V and J are TRBV29-1 and TRBJ2-1, with 10 bases lining up with TRBD2. Germline CDR1 and CDR2: SQVTM and ANQGSEA. V was clipped by 8 bases and J by 7 bases; unmatched bases: 8. The CDR3 covers 13 residues. CDR3 DNA: TGCAGCTCCAGAGCGGGAGGGGGTAATGAGCAGTTCTTC. This translates into CSSRAGGGNEQFF.

With regard to this clone: Likely a read error: the CDR3 ends without its conserved phenylalanine or tryptophan. The J gene is TRBJ1-1, the V gene TRBV7-8; D gene ambiguous. CDR3 length: 14 amino acids. V lost 1 base to trimming and J lost 6 bases, with 12 bases between them. The germline V gene encodes CDR1 SGHVS and CDR2 FQNEAQ. The CDR3 sequence is CASSLGKPGAEAFL. Here the CDR3 DNA reads TGTGCCAGCAGCTTAGGCAAACCGGGCGCTGAAGCTTTCCTT.

The table lists this clone with a count of one. The chain links TRBV7-8 to TRBJ2-5, with D perhaps matching TRBD1 or TRBD2 (5 bases each). The CDR3 runs 17 residues. The germline CDR1 and CDR2 sequences are SGHVS and FQNEAQ. Trimming removed 0 bases from V and 1 base from J, with 15 bases in between. As DNA, the CDR3 is TGTGCCAGCAGCTTAGCCCAGTATGGGGGTGTCCAAGAGACCCAGTACTTC. Translation gives CASSLAQYGGVQETQYF.

This clone was found once. The chain carries TRBV4-2 and TRBJ2-1; 9 nucleotides line up with TRBD2. The CDR3 has 16 residues. Germline-derived CDR1 and CDR2 are LGHNA and YNFKEQ. V lost 4 bases and J lost 5; bases outside the gene matches: 9. The CDR3 loop is CASSRARLADNNEQFF. The CDR3 DNA follows: TGTGCCAGCAGCCGGGCTCGACTAGCGGATAACAATGAGCAGTTCTTC.

The chain joins TRBV28 to TRBJ2-1, with 8 bases identical to TRBD2. V trimming: 7 bases; J trimming: 1 base; junction bases outside the gene matches: 9. This CDR3 is built from 16 residues. Germline V gene data show CDR1 as MDHEN and CDR2 as SYDVKM. CDR3 protein: CASTPGGGLSYNEQFF. CDR3 DNA: TGTGCCAGCACCCCCGGGGGGGGTTTATCCTACAATGAGCAGTTCTTC.

This rearrangement joins TRBV5-6 to TRBJ2-5, with 11 bases that match TRBD1. The V gene end was trimmed by 0 bases and the J gene end by 5 bases; junction bases not matched to a gene: 9. The germline gives CDR1 SGHDT, CDR2 YYEEEE. The CDR3 contains 17 residues. DNA of the CDR3: TGTGCCAGCAGCTTGGAATTGGGACAGGGGGTGTCCGAGACCCAGTACTTC. It encodes CASSLELGQGVSETQYF.

V gene TRBV4-1 combines with J gene TRBJ1-2; D is unclear. This CDR3 has 16 residues. V dropped 0 bases and J dropped 0 bases, with 11 bases sitting between them. Germline CDR1 and CDR2: MGHRA and YSYEKL. CDR3 DNA: TGCGCCAGCAGCCAAGATATTGATACCTCTAACTATGGCTACACCTTC. As protein: CASSQDIDTSNYGYTF.

The rearrangement uses TRBV12-2 and TRBJ2-4; TRBD2 is the table's D call, not checked against the DNA. TRBV12-2 is tagged as a pseudogene. The CDR3 consists of 18 residues. The DNA for the CDR3 is TGTGCAAGTCGCGTCGGGACTAGCGGGTTACTAGCCAAAAACATTCAGTACTTC. This encodes CASRVGTSGLLAKNIQYF.

The chain recombines TRBV7-3 with TRBJ1-1, with D tentatively TRBD1 (5 bases). Per germline, CDR1 SGHTA and CDR2 FQGTGA. The CDR3 is made up of 13 amino acids. The germline V and J ends were trimmed by 1 base and 10 bases, with 13 bases remaining between them. CDR3 nucleotide sequence: TGTGCCAGCAGCTTAAAGCATGCGGGGACAGCTTTCTTT. Its protein product is CASSLKHAGTAFF.

The rearrangement joins TRBV5-1 to TRBJ2-3; 11 bases agree with TRBD2. CDR3 size: 16 residues. Germline CDR1 is SGHRS and CDR2 is YFSETQ. J gave up 1 base and V 3 bases, and 4 bases lay outside the gene matches. CDR3 region: CASSSLAGGGTDTQYF. In nucleotides, the CDR3 is TGCGCCAGCAGCTCGCTAGCGGGAGGTGGCACAGATACGCAGTATTTT.

This sequence joins TRBV5-6 and TRBJ2-7; 9 bases align to TRBD1. The CDR3 has 14 amino acids. V lost 2 bases to trimming and J lost 5 bases; unmatched junction nucleotides: 5. Germline CDR1 SGHDT, CDR2 YYEEEE. The CDR3 DNA follows: TGTGCCAGCAGCTTCCGGGACAGGGACCACGAGCAGTACTTC. Encoded protein: CASSFRDRDHEQYF. Full variable domain (rest looked up from reference TRBV5-6 and TRBJ2-7): DAGVTQSPTHLIKTRGQQVTLRCSPKSGHDTVSWYQQALGQGPQFIFQYYEEEERQRGNFPDRFSGHQFPNYSSELNVNALLLGDSALYLCASSFRDRDHEQYFGPGTRLTVT.

The rearrangement links TRBV6-1 to TRBJ1-3, with D unclear. Germline CDR1 and CDR2: MNHNS and SASEGT. This CDR3 is built from 14 residues. V lost 6 bases to trimming and J lost 4 bases, with 13 bases between them. CDR3 protein: CASSPGLEGNTIYF. In nucleotides, the CDR3 is TGTGCCAGCAGCCCAGGCCTCGAAGGAAACACCATATATTTT.